This T cell receptor (beta chain) originates from a study of beta chain features in type 1 diabetes. The wider study: All samples together contributed 107,917,701 sorted cells for examination.

What was sequenced were expressed TCRB transcripts, since all of the isolated RNA had been reverse transcribed. Sequencing was performed with immunoSEQ multiplex PCR; in TCRdb, only in-frame clones are kept and a portion is missing. This table holds over 200,000 clones, roughly a tenth found once. Blood was drawn once from each donor into heparinised tubes. The draws averaged about 120 mL. Study-level results: Compared with healthy donors, patients appeared to share more similar naive, central memory and regulatory TCRB repertoires. Shortening that was moderate but significant affected the TCRB CDR3s of Type 1 diabetes patients in all four CD4+ subsets.

Comments on this clone: As yet, its antigen is unknown.

Sequenced sample: naive CD4+ T cells from blood. This sequence originates from a man in his thirties or forties with type 1 diabetes.

The CDR3 nucleotides are TGCGCCAGCAGCTTGGGGACTAGCGGGTTCTACTACAATGAGCAGTTCTTC. It yields the protein CASSLGTSGFYYNEQFF. This chain joins TRBV5-1 and TRBJ2-1; 11 bases are a match to TRBD2. The germline V gene encodes CDR1 SGHRS and CDR2 YFSETQ. Trimming took 0 bases from V and 3 from J; bases not matched to a gene: 5. The length of the CDR3 is 17 residues.